This is a list of T cell receptor beta chains from one sample in a study of patients and donors after allogeneic stem cell transplantation. Using its own MiXCR run on the RT-PCR reads, TCRdb lists one record per CDR3 protein. The sample carries around 150,000 distinct CDR3 sequences, about a third recorded once. Source material: blood, either unsorted or a sorted T cell fraction (not recorded which). These receptors came from a human donor who was either an allogeneic HSCT recipient or a stem cell or donor lymphocyte infusion donor (not recorded which). It is not recorded whose cells these are; they may come from a transplant donor. The CDR3 runs from the conserved cysteine through the conserved F or W. A D gene is named only where the DNA matches it firmly. Clone size, where shown, is once, few, many, or a class for clones that have expanded.

TGCAGCGTTGAGGTACACCAAGAGACCCAGTACTTC	CSVEVHQETQYF	NA	TRBJ2-5	TRBV29-1	few
TGTGCCAGCAGTTTCGAGACTGGGCCTGGGGCCAACGTCCTGACTTTC	CASSFETGPGANVLTF	NA	TRBJ2-6	TRBV28	few
TGCAGTGCCGCCTCAGGGCTCTATGGCTACACCTTC	CSAASGLYGYTF	NA	TRBJ1-2	TRBV20-1	few
TGTGCCAGCAGCGTCTCGACAGGGTTGGGTCAGCCCCAGCATTTT	CASSVSTGLGQPQHF	TRBD1	TRBJ1-5	TRBV5-6	few
TGCAGTGCTAGAGACCCTTGGGGGCTCGATCAGCCCCAGCATTTT	CSARDPWGLDQPQHF	NA	TRBJ1-5	TRBV20-1	NA
TGTGCCAGCAGCTCTTGGGGGGCCTTAGGCAATTCACCCCTCCACTTT	CASSSWGALGNSPLHF	NA	TRBJ1-6	TRBV28	few
TGTGCCAGCCACCAAATAGTGTCCGGGGGTTCTGAAGCTTTCTTT	CASHQIVSGGSEAFF	NA	TRBJ1-1	TRBV6-5	few
TGTGCCAGCAGTGGGGACAGGGGTTCCTACGAGCAGTACTTC	CASSGDRGSYEQYF	TRBD1	TRBJ2-7	TRBV27	NA
TGTGCCAGCAGGAAACGGGAACAGCAAGAGACCCAGTACTTC	CASRKREQQETQYF	NA	TRBJ2-5	TRBV12-3/TRBV12-4	NA
TGCGCCAGCAGCTTGTCGGGACTGCCCGGGGAGCTGTTTTTT	CASSLSGLPGELFF	NA	TRBJ2-2	TRBV5-1	once
TGTGCCAGCAGTTACTTGGCAGGACCGGCTGAAGCTTTCTTT	CASSYLAGPAEAFF	NA	TRBJ1-1	TRBV6-5	few
TGTGCCAGTAGTATGCAGGTGTACAATGAGCAGTTCTTC	CASSMQVYNEQFF	NA	TRBJ2-1	TRBV19	NA
TGTGCCAGCAGCGTAGAGGCGGGAAACACCATATATTTT	CASSVEAGNTIYF	NA	TRBJ1-3	TRBV9	NA
TGCGCCAGCAGCTTGTGGGGCGACTATGGCTACACCTTC	CASSLWGDYGYTF	NA	TRBJ1-2	TRBV5-1	NA
TGTGCCAGCAGTTTCCACGACAGGGGCCAAGAGACCCAGTACTTC	CASSFHDRGQETQYF	TRBD1	TRBJ2-5	TRBV6-6	NA
TGCGCCAGCTCGGGGGGGTCGAGTGAGCAGTTCTTC	CASSGGSSEQFF	TRBD2	TRBJ2-1	TRBV5-1	NA
TGTGCCAGCAGTTACGAGGGGGACACTGAAGCTTTCTTT	CASSYEGDTEAFF	NA	TRBJ1-1	TRBV6-6	NA
TGTGCCAGCAGCCTACCGGACAGCACCGGGGAGCTGTTTTTT	CASSLPDSTGELFF	NA	TRBJ2-2	TRBV9	few
TGTGCCAGCAGCCAAGACCGAAATCAGCCCCAGCATTTT	CASSQDRNQPQHF	NA	TRBJ1-5	TRBV3-1	NA
TGTGCCAGCAGCTTTGGAGGACAGGGCTATCAGCCCCAGCATTTT	CASSFGGQGYQPQHF	TRBD1	TRBJ1-5	TRBV11-2	NA
TGTGCCAGCAGCTTAACCCCGGGACATCCAAACTATGGCTACACCTTC	CASSLTPGHPNYGYTF	NA	TRBJ1-2	TRBV5-6	NA
TGTGCCAGCAGTGACGGGGCAGAGCAGTTCTTC	CASSDGAEQFF	NA	TRBJ2-1	TRBV2	NA
TGTGCCACCCGCCAGGGCGAATCAAACACCGGGGAGCTGTTTTTT	CATRQGESNTGELFF	NA	TRBJ2-2	TRBV10-3	few
TGTGCCAGCAGTTTAGCCGGGGGTGAGCAGTTCTTC	CASSLAGGEQFF	NA	TRBJ2-1	TRBV28	NA
TGCAGCGCCGTCCGGACTAGGTATACGCAGTATTTT	CSAVRTRYTQYF	TRBD2	TRBJ2-3	TRBV29-1	NA
TGTGCCAGCAGTTACGAAGGGGGGGTAGTGGACTACGAGCAGTACTTC	CASSYEGGVVDYEQYF	NA	TRBJ2-7	TRBV6-2/TRBV6-3	NA
TGTGCCACCAGTGACACTGGACAGGGGTATGGCTACACCTTC	CATSDTGQGYGYTF	TRBD1	TRBJ1-2	TRBV24-1	NA
TGTGCCAGCAGTACAACCCTAGCGGGGGGAAGTGAGCAGTTCTTC	CASSTTLAGGSEQFF	TRBD2	TRBJ2-1	TRBV12-3/TRBV12-4	NA
TGTGCCAGCAGTTACTCAGGGGGATCAACTAATGAAAAACTGTTTTTT	CASSYSGGSTNEKLFF	NA	TRBJ1-4	TRBV6-5	many
TGTGCCAGCAGCCCCCCAGGCTTGTCGAGCGGTCAGCCCCAGCATTTT	CASSPPGLSSGQPQHF	NA	TRBJ1-5	TRBV12-3/TRBV12-4	few
TGTGCCAGCAGCTTAAGAGGAGATTTGCTCTCTGGAAACACCATATATTTT	CASSLRGDLLSGNTIYF	NA	TRBJ1-3	TRBV7-2	NA